This passage covers 21 T cell receptor beta chains from one sample sequenced in a study of cytomegalovirus exposure and HLA in healthy donors. PCR amplification relied on 60 Vbeta primers (plus 13 Jbeta primers). This table comes from immunoSEQ multiplex PCR, and its TCRdb copy is limited to in-frame clones, with some not included. The data show roughly 100,000 clones, roughly 13% seen once. The sample was PBMCs. The receptors shown here come from a man aged 35 to 55 in good health and CMV-seropositive.

The rearrangement joins TRBV29-1 to TRBJ1-2; 10 bases agree with TRBD1. Losses at the gene ends were 7 bases for V and 7 bases for J; bases not matched to a gene: 6. The CDR3 runs 12 residues. Germline V gene data show CDR1 as SQVTM and CDR2 as ANQGSEA. The CDR3 DNA follows: TGCAGCGGCACGACAGGGGGCGTTGGCTACACCTTC. Its translation: CSGTTGGVGYTF.

The chain has TRBV6-1 and TRBJ2-7; the match to TRBD1 covers 8 bases. This CDR3 has 14 amino acids. Trimming took 1 base from V and 3 from J; bases not matched to a gene: 2. Germline CDR1 and CDR2: MNHNS and SASEGT. In DNA, the CDR3 is TGTGCCAGCAGTGAAGGCAGGGGGCACTACGAGCAGTACTTC. Translation gives CASSEGRGHYEQYF.

This chain links TRBV5-1 with TRBJ2-5, with 7 bases matching TRBD2. V shed 3 bases, J shed 4 bases, and the junction held 12 bases outside the gene matches. This CDR3 has 16 amino acids. Germline CDR1 and CDR2: SGHRS and YFSETQ. Here the CDR3 reads CASSSPTSPGRETQYF. In nucleotides, the CDR3 is TGCGCCAGCAGCTCCCCGACTAGCCCTGGACGAGAGACCCAGTACTTC.

In its sample, this clone was seen a few times. This chain links TRBV5-5 with TRBJ1-2; 7 nucleotides agree with TRBD1. Germline V CDR1 and CDR2: SGHKS, YYEKEE (reference sequence). The CDR3 extends over 15 amino acids. Losses at the gene ends were 2 bases for V and 4 bases for J; bases not matched to a gene: 8. In DNA, the CDR3 is TGTGCCAGCAGCTTCGGGACAGCCGGAACCTATGGCTACACCTTC. Its protein product is CASSFGTAGTYGYTF.

This clone occurred a few times. The V and J genes are TRBV15 and TRBJ1-1, with D possibly matching TRBD1 (5 bases). Trimming left V 0 bases short and J 5 bases short, with 13 bases between. Germline CDR1 LNHNV, CDR2 YYDKDF (reference sequence). This CDR3 spans 15 amino acids. DNA for the CDR3: TGTGCCACCAGCAGAGATCCAGGGTCAAAAACTGAAGCTTTCTTT. Translating gives CATSRDPGSKTEAFF.

This clone was seen only a few times. This sequence joins TRBV19 and TRBJ1-2, with TRBD1 as a possible D gene (6 bases). This CDR3 region has 12 residues. The V end lost 10 bases, the J end lost 1 base, and 10 bases lay between the germline ends. Germline V gene lookup returns CDR1 LNHDA and CDR2 SQIVND (reference sequence). The CDR3 region is CATMDSNYGYTF. CDR3 DNA sequence: TGTGCCACCATGGACAGTAACTATGGCTACACCTTC.

Here the CDR3 reads CASSQQFSGANVLTF. In DNA, the CDR3 is TGTGCCAGCAGCCAACAGTTCTCTGGGGCCAACGTCCTGACTTTC. The V and J genes are TRBV6-1 and TRBJ2-6; D unresolved. In germline, CDR1 is MNHNS, CDR2 SASEGT. V was shortened by 6 bases and J by 0 bases, with 9 bases between the two germline ends. This CDR3 spans 15 amino acids.

CDR3 sequence: CASSQVGETQYF. In nucleotides, the CDR3 is TGTGCCAGCAGCCAAGTGGGCGAGACCCAGTACTTC. The chain recombines TRBV14 with TRBJ2-5; unclear D gene. Trimming left V 1 base short and J 5 bases short, with 5 bases between. Germline assignment: CDR1 SGHDN and CDR2 FVKESK. This CDR3 comprises 12 residues.

This clone was seen a handful of times. The genes are TRBV29-1 and TRBJ2-2; 7 bases align to TRBD2. V lost 5 bases to trimming and J lost 4 bases; unmatched junction nucleotides: 10. Looked up from germline, CDR1 is SQVTM and CDR2 is ANQGSEA. This CDR3 spans 15 amino acids. CDR3 residues: CSVWAGGSGTGELFF. DNA for the CDR3: TGCAGCGTTTGGGCTGGCGGGAGTGGCACCGGGGAGCTGTTTTTT.

This clone has more than one count but fewer than ten. The chain links TRBV7-2 to TRBJ2-1, with 9 bases identical to TRBD2. Per the germline V gene, CDR1 is SGHTA and CDR2 is FQGNSA. The CDR3 extends over 15 amino acids. The ends lost 3 bases at V and 10 bases at J; junction bases unmatched: 10. CDR3 DNA: TGTGCCAGCAGCTTGACTAGCGGAAAAAGGGGGGAGCAGTTCTTC. Amino acid sequence: CASSLTSGKRGEQFF. Full variable domain (remainder filled in from reference TRBV7-2 and TRBJ2-1): GAGVSQSPSNKVTEKGKDVELRCDPISGHTALYWYRQSLGQGLEFLIYFQGNSAPDKSGLPSDRFSAERTGGSVSTLTIQRTQQEDSAVYLCASSLTSGKRGEQFFGPGTRLTVL.

This clone was counted a few times. The V call is TRBV25-1, the J call TRBJ2-5, with D possibly being TRBD2 (6 bases). This CDR3 has 15 amino acids. Looked up from germline, CDR1 is MGHDK and CDR2 is SYGVNS. Deletions cut 1 base from V and 4 bases from J, with 13 bases between. The CDR3 coding sequence is TGTGCCAGCAGTGAATTATCCGGGAGTAGAGAGACCCAGTACTTC. Translating it yields CASSELSGSRETQYF.

This chain connects TRBV7-2 to TRBJ1-6; D not certain. V was clipped by 5 bases and J by 14 bases, with 16 bases between them. The CDR3 length is 13 residues. Germline V gene sequence: CDR1 SGHTA, CDR2 FQGNSA. CDR3 region: CASSTPWGGSLHF. As DNA, the CDR3 is TGTGCCAGCAGCACACCCTGGGGAGGATCCCTCCACTTT.

J is TRBJ2-5 and V is TRBV6-1, with a possible D match to TRBD1 (6 bases). Germline V gives CDR1 MNHNS, CDR2 SASEGT. The CDR3 runs 15 residues. The germline V and J ends were trimmed by 1 base and 3 bases, with 12 bases remaining between them. The chain's CDR3 is CASSEEADRKETQYF. In DNA form, the CDR3 reads TGTGCCAGCAGTGAAGAGGCGGACAGAAAAGAGACCCAGTACTTC.

This clone has only a few counts. This chain connects TRBV10-1 to TRBJ2-3; 10 bases line up with TRBD2. Germline V CDR1 and CDR2: WNHNN, SYGVQD (reference sequence). The CDR3 extends over 17 amino acids. V shed 3 bases, J shed 2 bases, and the junction held 8 bases outside the gene matches. Written as DNA, the CDR3 is TGCGCCAGCAGTGATCGCGGACTAGCGGAGCACACAGATACGCAGTATTTT. Its protein product is CASSDRGLAEHTDTQYF.

This clone came up a few times. The rearrangement uses TRBV5-1 and TRBJ2-5, with 14 bases identical to TRBD2. V lost 7 bases, J lost 4 bases, and 3 bases stayed unmatched. CDR1 is SGHRS and CDR2 is YFSETQ in the germline V gene. The CDR3 runs to 14 residues. The CDR3 region has the DNA TGCGCCAGCGGGACTAGCGGGAGTTCAGAGACCCAGTACTTC. The encoded protein is CASGTSGSSETQYF.

This clone was observed a few times. The chain links TRBV13 to TRBJ2-2; a weak D match, TRBD2 (6 bases). The V gene's germline CDR1 is PRHDT and CDR2 FYEKMQ (reference sequence). V dropped 0 bases and J dropped 5 bases, with 16 bases sitting between them. The CDR3 sequence is 17 residues long. DNA of the CDR3: TGTGCCAGCAGCTTAGGAGGGTGGGAGGCCCGGACCGGGGAGCTGTTTTTT. As protein: CASSLGGWEARTGELFF.

The sample holds a few counts of this clone. The rearrangement uses TRBV2 and TRBJ2-3; 7 bases agree with TRBD2. Germline assignment: CDR1 SNHLY and CDR2 FYNNEI. Germline trimming cut 4 bases from V and 6 bases from J; bases unmatched to any gene: 7. The CDR3 has 14 residues. The CDR3 coding sequence is TGTGCCAGCAGTGTGACTCAGGGAGGGGATACGCAGTATTTT. Protein sequence: CASSVTQGGDTQYF.

V is TRBV18 and J is TRBJ2-7, with D tentatively TRBD2 (5 bases). Germline V gene sequence: CDR1 KGHSH, CDR2 LQKENI. V lost 2 bases, J lost 6 bases, and 11 bases lay in between. This CDR3 has 13 amino acids. CDR3 nucleotide sequence: TGTGCCAGCTCACCAATCCCCGAGGGCGAGCAGTACTTC. This encodes CASSPIPEGEQYF.

This clone was detected only a few times. Written as DNA, the CDR3 is TGTGCCAGCAGTTACGTCGGGACAGCAGAAGCTTTCTTT. It encodes CASSYVGTAEAFF. The V gene is TRBV6-5, the J gene TRBJ1-1; 7 nucleotides align to TRBD1. There are 13 residues in the CDR3. Germline assignment: CDR1 MNHEY and CDR2 SVGAGI. V was pared by 2 bases and J by 8 bases, with 5 bases of the junction left unmatched.

Only a few counts were recorded for this clone. This chain links TRBV11-2 with TRBJ2-1, with a tentative D call TRBD2 (7 bases). Germline values: CDR1 SGHAT, CDR2 FQNNGV. Trimming pared 1 base from V and 1 base from J, leaving 11 bases between. CDR3 length: 16 residues. The CDR3 DNA is TGTGCCAGCAGCTTAGTGGGGGGGCTATCCTACAATGAGCAGTTCTTC. Protein product: CASSLVGGLSYNEQFF.

J is TRBJ1-2 and V is TRBV27, with 7 bases that match TRBD1. The CDR3 has 16 residues. With 5 bases clipped from V and 4 bases from J, the junction kept 13 bases outside the gene matches. Germline V gene sequence: CDR1 MNHEY, CDR2 SMNVEV (reference sequence). CDR3 region: CASSTYRGAPGYGYTF. The CDR3 nucleotides are TGTGCCAGCAGTACGTACAGGGGCGCCCCTGGCTATGGCTACACCTTC.